This T cell receptor beta chain was recorded in a study of T cells expressing NK-cell markers. About the research overall: Researchers got TCR beta repertoires out of sorted CD3+CD56+NKG2C+, CD3+CD56+NKG2C- and CD3+CD56-NKG2C+ T cells. Seven HCMV-seropositive donors and one seronegative donor made up the eight sequenced donors. General study findings and limits: There were several donors in whom these clonotypes also led the CD3+CD56-NKG2C+ fraction. The study left the HCMV specificity of expanded NKG2C+ T cell clones unresolved.

A note on this clonotype: The antigen remains unidentified.

TCRdb reanalyzed the 5' RACE reads and collapses them to one entry per CDR3 protein, without DNA. The specimen's table records under 600,000 distinct CDR3 sequences. This receptor was obtained from a woman aged 45-65 years in good health. Sequenced sample: blood T cells: a sorted CD56 or NKG2C T cell subset, CD4+ or CD8+ T cells, or bulk PBMC T cells (not recorded which).

CDR3 loop: CASGLLAPYEQYF. The rearrangement links TRBV5-1 to TRBJ2-7; the D call of TRBD2 rests on TCRdb alone, since no DNA is present to check it. The CDR3 extends over 13 amino acids. CDR1 and CDR2 (germline): SGHRS, YFSETQ.